The TCR beta chain under discussion was sequenced for a study of blood T cell repertoires in COVID-19. The method was immunoSEQ multiplex PCR; TCRdb's version includes in-frame clones alone and lacks a portion of them. The data contain 250,000 to 350,000 clones, 90% of them singletons. The sequenced sample was PBMCs or T cells enriched from blood (not recorded which). The source is a woman in her twenties or thirties who had recovered from COVID-19.

CDR3 residues: CASSGGLAGANEQFF. The DNA for the CDR3 is TGTGCCAGCAGCGGGGGGCTAGCGGGAGCCAATGAGCAGTTCTTC. The rearrangement joins TRBV6-2 or TRBV6-3 to TRBJ2-1; 10 bases match TRBD2. The CDR3 loop spans 15 amino acids. Per the germline V gene, CDR1 is MNHEY and CDR2 is SVGEGT. J was trimmed by 6 bases and V by 6 bases; bases with no gene match: 8.